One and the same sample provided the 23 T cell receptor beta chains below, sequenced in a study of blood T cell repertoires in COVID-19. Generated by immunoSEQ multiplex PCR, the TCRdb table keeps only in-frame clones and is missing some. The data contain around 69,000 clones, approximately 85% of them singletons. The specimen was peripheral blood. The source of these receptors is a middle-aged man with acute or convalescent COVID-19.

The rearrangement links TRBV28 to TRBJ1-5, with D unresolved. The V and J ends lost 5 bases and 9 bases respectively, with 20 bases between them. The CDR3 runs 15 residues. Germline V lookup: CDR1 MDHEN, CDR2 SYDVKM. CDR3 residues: CASSRTGPGGRPQHF. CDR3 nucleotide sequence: TGTGCCAGCAGTCGGACCGGCCCGGGAGGGCGGCCCCAGCATTTT.

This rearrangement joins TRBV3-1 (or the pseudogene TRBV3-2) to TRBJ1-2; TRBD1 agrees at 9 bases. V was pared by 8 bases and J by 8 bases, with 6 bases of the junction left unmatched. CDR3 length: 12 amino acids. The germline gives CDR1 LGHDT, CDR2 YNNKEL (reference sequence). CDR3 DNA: TGTGCCAGCTCCCGGGACAGGGAAGGCTACACCTTC. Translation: CASSRDREGYTF.

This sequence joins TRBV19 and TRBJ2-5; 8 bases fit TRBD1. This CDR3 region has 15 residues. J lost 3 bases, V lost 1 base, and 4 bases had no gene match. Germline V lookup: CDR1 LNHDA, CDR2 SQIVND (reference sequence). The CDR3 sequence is CASSIGTGREETQYF. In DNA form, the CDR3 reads TGTGCCAGTAGTATAGGGACAGGGCGAGAAGAGACCCAGTACTTC.

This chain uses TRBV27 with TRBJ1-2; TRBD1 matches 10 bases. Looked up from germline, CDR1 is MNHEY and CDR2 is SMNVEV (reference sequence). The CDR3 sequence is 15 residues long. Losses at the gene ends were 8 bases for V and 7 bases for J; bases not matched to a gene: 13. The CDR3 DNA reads TGTGCCAGCTGGGGGACTTTAGACAGGGGGCTTGGCTACACCTTC. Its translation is CASWGTLDRGLGYTF.

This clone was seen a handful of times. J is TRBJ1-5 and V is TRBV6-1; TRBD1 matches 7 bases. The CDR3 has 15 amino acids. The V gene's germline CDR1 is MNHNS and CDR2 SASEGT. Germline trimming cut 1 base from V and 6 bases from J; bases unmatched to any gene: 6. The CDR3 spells CASSEGSRGLQPQHF. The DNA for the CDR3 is TGTGCCAGCAGTGAAGGGAGTAGGGGGCTTCAGCCCCAGCATTTT.

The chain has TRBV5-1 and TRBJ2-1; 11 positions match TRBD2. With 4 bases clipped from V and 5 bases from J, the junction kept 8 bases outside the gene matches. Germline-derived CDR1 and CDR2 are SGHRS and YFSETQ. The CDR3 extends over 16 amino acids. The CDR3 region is CASSHPSGGLNNEQFF. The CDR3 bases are TGCGCCAGCAGCCATCCTAGCGGGGGGCTAAACAATGAGCAGTTCTTC.

CDR3 sequence (DNA): TGTGCCACCAGTAGGGGGAACCAAGAGACCCAGTACTTC. Translated, it gives CATSRGNQETQYF. This chain uses TRBV24-1 with TRBJ2-5, with D possibly matching TRBD1 (6 bases). This CDR3 has 13 residues. V lost 6 bases, J lost 0 bases, and 7 bases lay in between. Germline values: CDR1 KGHDR, CDR2 SFDVKD.

The CDR3 loop reads CASSEYGGTEAFF. DNA for the CDR3: TGTGCCAGCAGTGAATACGGGGGCACTGAAGCTTTCTTT. The chain recombines TRBV25-1 with TRBJ1-1; weak D call: TRBD1 (5 bases). Trimming pared 0 bases from V and 4 bases from J, leaving 6 bases between. The length of the CDR3 is 13 residues. The germline V gene encodes CDR1 MGHDK and CDR2 SYGVNS.

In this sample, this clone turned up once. The CDR3 loop reads CASTRLVSQETQYF. CDR3 bases: TGTGCCAGCACGAGACTAGTAAGCCAAGAGACCCAGTACTTC. The gene calls are TRBV5-6 and TRBJ2-5; D is perhaps TRBD2 (6 bases). The CDR3 extends over 14 amino acids. V lost 6 bases to trimming and J lost 1 base, with 13 bases between them. Germline CDR1 is SGHDT and CDR2 is YYEEEE.

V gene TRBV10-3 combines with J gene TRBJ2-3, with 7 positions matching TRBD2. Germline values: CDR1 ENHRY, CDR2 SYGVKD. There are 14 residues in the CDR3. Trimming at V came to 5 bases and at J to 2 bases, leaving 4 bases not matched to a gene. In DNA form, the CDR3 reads TGTGCCATCAGTCCCGGGGGGAACACAGATACGCAGTATTTT. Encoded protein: CAISPGGNTDTQYF.

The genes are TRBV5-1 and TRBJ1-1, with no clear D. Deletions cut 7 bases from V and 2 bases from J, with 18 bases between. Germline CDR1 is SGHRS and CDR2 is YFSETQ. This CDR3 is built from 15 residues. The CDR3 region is CASGPPRLHNTEAFF. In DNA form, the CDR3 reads TGCGCCAGCGGCCCCCCACGACTCCACAACACTGAAGCTTTCTTT.

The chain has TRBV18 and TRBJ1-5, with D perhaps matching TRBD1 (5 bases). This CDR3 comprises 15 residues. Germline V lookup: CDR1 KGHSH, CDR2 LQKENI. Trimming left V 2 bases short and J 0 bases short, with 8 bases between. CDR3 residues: CASSPGQVSNQPQHF. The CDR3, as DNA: TGTGCCAGCTCACCAGGACAAGTTAGCAATCAGCCCCAGCATTTT.

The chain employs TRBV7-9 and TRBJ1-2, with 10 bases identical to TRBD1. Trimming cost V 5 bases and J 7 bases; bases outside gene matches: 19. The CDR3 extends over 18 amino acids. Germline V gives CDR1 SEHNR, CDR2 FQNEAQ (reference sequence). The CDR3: CASSPTALSRQGASGYTF. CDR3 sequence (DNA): TGTGCCAGCAGCCCTACCGCCCTCTCCCGACAGGGGGCGAGTGGCTACACCTTC.

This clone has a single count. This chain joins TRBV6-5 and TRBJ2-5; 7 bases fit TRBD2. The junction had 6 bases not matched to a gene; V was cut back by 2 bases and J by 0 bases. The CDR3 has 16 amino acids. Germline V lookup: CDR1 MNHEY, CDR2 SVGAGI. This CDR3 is CASSYREGGYQETQYF. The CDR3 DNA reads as TGTGCCAGCAGTTACAGGGAGGGTGGTTACCAAGAGACCCAGTACTTC.

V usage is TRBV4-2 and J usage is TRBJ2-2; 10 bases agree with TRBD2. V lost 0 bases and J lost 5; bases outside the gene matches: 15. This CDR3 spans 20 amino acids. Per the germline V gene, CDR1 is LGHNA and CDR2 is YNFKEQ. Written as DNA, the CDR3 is TGTGCCAGCAGCCAAGACGGCCTTTTTGGAGCGGGGGGGCTTACCGGGGAGCTGTTTTTT. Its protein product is CASSQDGLFGAGGLTGELFF.

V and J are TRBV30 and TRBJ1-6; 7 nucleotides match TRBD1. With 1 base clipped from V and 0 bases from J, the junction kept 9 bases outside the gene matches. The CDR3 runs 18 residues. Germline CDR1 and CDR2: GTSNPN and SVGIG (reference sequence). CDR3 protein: CAWSASGGFGSYNSPLHF. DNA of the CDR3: TGTGCCTGGAGTGCCTCAGGGGGTTTTGGCTCCTATAATTCACCCCTCCACTTT.

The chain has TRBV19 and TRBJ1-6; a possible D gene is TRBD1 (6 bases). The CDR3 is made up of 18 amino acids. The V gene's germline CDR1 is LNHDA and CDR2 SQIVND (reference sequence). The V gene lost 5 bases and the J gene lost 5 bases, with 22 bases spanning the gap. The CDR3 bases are TGTGCCAGTAGTTTTGGGCAGGGGCCCTTGAGGAATAATTCACCCCTCCACTTT. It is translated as CASSFGQGPLRNNSPLHF.

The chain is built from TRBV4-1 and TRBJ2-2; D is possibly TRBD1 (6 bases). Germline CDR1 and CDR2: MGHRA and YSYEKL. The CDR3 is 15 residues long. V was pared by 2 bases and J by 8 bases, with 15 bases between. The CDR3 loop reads CASSQQGTARGELFF. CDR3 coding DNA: TGCGCCAGCAGCCAACAGGGGACCGCCAGGGGGGAGCTGTTTTTT.

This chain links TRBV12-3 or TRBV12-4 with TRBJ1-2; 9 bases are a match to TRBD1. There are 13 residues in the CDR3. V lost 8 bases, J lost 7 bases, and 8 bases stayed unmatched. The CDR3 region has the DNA TGTGCCAGCCCGATCACAGGGGGCACTGGCTACACCTTC. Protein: CASPITGGTGYTF.

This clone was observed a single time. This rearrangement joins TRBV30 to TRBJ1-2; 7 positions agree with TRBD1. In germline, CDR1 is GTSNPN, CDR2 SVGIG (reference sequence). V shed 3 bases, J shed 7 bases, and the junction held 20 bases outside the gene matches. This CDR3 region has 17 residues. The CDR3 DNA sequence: TGTGCCTGGAGGCGGATGGGGACAGTGTACCTCGGGTTTGGCTACACCTTC. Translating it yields CAWRRMGTVYLGFGYTF.

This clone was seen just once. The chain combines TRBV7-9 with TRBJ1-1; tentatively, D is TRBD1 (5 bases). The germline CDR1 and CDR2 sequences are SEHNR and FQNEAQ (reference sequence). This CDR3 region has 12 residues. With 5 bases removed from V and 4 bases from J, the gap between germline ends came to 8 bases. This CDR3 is CASSRTLTEAFF. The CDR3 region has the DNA TGTGCCAGCAGCAGGACACTCACTGAAGCTTTCTTT.

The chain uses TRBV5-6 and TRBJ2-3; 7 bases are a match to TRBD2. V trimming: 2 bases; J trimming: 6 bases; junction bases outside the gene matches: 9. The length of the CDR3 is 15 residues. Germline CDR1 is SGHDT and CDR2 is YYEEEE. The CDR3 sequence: CASSFGLDGRDTQYF. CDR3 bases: TGTGCCAGCAGCTTCGGACTAGACGGTCGGGATACGCAGTATTTT.

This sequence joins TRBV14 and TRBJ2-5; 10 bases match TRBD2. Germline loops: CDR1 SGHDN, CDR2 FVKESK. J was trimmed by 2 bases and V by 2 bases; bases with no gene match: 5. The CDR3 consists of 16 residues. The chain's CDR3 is CASSQRLAGIQETQYF. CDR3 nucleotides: TGTGCCAGCAGCCAAAGACTAGCGGGCATACAAGAGACCCAGTACTTC.